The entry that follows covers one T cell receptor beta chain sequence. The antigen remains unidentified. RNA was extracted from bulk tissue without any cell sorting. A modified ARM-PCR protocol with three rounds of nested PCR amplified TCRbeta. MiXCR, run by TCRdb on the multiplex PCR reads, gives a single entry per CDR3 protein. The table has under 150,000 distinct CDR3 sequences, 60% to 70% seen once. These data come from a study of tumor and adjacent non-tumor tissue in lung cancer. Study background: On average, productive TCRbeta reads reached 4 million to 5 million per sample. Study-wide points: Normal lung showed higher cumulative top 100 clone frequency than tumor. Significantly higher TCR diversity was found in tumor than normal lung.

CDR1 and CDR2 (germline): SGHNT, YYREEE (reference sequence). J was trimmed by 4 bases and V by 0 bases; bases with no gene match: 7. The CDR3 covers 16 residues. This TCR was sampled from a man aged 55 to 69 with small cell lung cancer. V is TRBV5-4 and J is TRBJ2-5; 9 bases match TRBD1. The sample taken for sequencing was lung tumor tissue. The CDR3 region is CASSLVTGGRGETQYF. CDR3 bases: TGTGCCAGCAGCTTGGTTACAGGGGGCCGGGGAGAGACCCAGTACTTC.